The present T cell receptor (beta chain) was sequenced within a study of radiation and T cells in renal cell carcinoma. CDR1 is SGHTA and CDR2 is FQGNSA in the germline V gene. V trimming: 1 base; J trimming: 5 bases; junction bases outside the gene matches: 4. The CDR3 length is 15 residues. This clone was counted a single time. Here immunoSEQ multiplex PCR was the method, and the copy in TCRdb shows in-frame clones only, minus some. Among about 86,000 clones listed, around 85% were seen once. The time point: blood 4 weeks post-SBRT, at nephrectomy. Treatment: 15 Gy SBRT to primary tumor, nephrectomy 4 weeks later. Clear cell pathology was present in this patient's renal cell carcinoma.

The material sequenced was blood, taken from a patient whose treatment included radiotherapy and nephrectomy. The chain links TRBV7-2 to TRBJ2-5, with 10 bases identical to TRBD2. The sequence came from a man in his forties or fifties with renal cell carcinoma. CDR3 nucleotide sequence: TGTGCCAGCAGCTTAGTCGCAGCGGGGGGGGAGACCCAGTACTTC. This sequence encodes CASSLVAAGGETQYF.